These 21 T cell receptor beta chains were sequenced from one sample in a study of blood T cell repertoires in COVID-19. Libraries were prepared by immunoSEQ multiplex PCR; TCRdb keeps only in-frame clonotypes and omits some of them. The sample consists of 48,000 or so clones, 70% to 90% of them appearing once. Sequencing was carried out using peripheral blood. Receptors were obtained from a woman older than 75 with COVID-19, enrolled during active disease.

This chain uses TRBV28 with TRBJ2-7; TRBD1 matches at 8 bases. This CDR3 has 15 residues. Germline V gene data show CDR1 as MDHEN and CDR2 as SYDVKM. The J segment lost 2 bases and the V segment lost 3 bases, leaving 6 bases of the junction unmatched. The CDR3 spells CASSLLTGEPYEQYF. Here the CDR3 DNA reads TGTGCCAGCAGTTTGTTGACAGGGGAACCCTACGAGCAGTACTTC.

The chain joins TRBV29-1 to TRBJ2-1; possibly TRBD2 for D (5 bases). Germline-derived CDR1 and CDR2 are SQVTM and ANQGSEA. V was shortened by 6 bases and J by 7 bases, with 16 bases between the two germline ends. This CDR3 comprises 13 residues. The DNA for the CDR3 is TGCAGCGTAGAGAGGGCCTCATGGAATGAGCAGTTCTTC. It yields the protein CSVERASWNEQFF.

V and J are TRBV28 and TRBJ1-2, with D perhaps TRBD1 (5 bases). Trimming took off 3 bases at V and 4 bases at J, with 9 bases between the two ends. Per the germline V gene, CDR1 is MDHEN and CDR2 is SYDVKM. This CDR3 is built from 13 residues. This CDR3 reads CASSLGDFYGYTF. The CDR3 DNA is TGTGCCAGCAGTTTGGGGGACTTCTATGGCTACACCTTC.

The chain links TRBV6-5 to TRBJ2-3; 11 bases are shared with TRBD2. Germline V gives CDR1 MNHEY, CDR2 SVGAGI. The CDR3 extends over 14 amino acids. V dropped 7 bases and J dropped 6; count of bases not matched to a gene: 6. CDR3 protein: CASTLAGGGDTQYF. The CDR3 DNA is TGTGCCAGCACCCTAGCGGGGGGTGGTGATACGCAGTATTTT.

The genes are TRBV18 and TRBJ1-1; no reliable D call. Per germline, CDR1 KGHSH and CDR2 LQKENI. CDR3 size: 15 residues. The V end lost 5 bases, the J end lost 4 bases, and 17 bases lay between the germline ends. CDR3 residues: CASSTRHTEVTEAFF. Here the CDR3 DNA reads TGTGCCAGCTCAACCCGGCACACCGAGGTCACTGAAGCTTTCTTT.

This sequence joins TRBV11-2 and TRBJ1-1, with D uncertain. This CDR3 has 14 amino acids. Germline V gene sequence: CDR1 SGHAT, CDR2 FQNNGV. V lost 0 bases, J lost 5 bases, and 10 bases lay in between. The DNA for the CDR3 is TGTGCCAGCAGCTTAGATAGAGGGAAGACTGAAGCTTTCTTT. Translating it yields CASSLDRGKTEAFF.

The rearrangement links TRBV28 to TRBJ1-2, with 9 bases lining up with TRBD1. The CDR3 length is 15 residues. Germline V gene lookup returns CDR1 MDHEN and CDR2 SYDVKM. V was pared by 6 bases and J by 4 bases, with 9 bases of the junction left unmatched. The CDR3 reads CASRRDRDLLYGYTF. For the CDR3, the DNA is TGTGCCAGCAGGCGGGACAGGGACTTGCTCTATGGCTACACCTTC.

The gene calls are TRBV12-5 and TRBJ2-7, with 8 bases matching TRBD1. The CDR3 loop spans 14 amino acids. Germline V gives CDR1 LGHNT, CDR2 FRNRAP. Trimming cost V 6 bases and J 5 bases; bases outside gene matches: 9. The CDR3 DNA reads as TGTGCTAGTGGCCTCCGGACAGGGCCCCACGAGCAGTACTTC. Translation: CASGLRTGPHEQYF.

V is TRBV24-1 and J is TRBJ2-3, with D perhaps matching TRBD2 (5 bases). V was pared by 4 bases and J by 5 bases, with 21 bases between. Germline values: CDR1 KGHDR, CDR2 SFDVKD. This CDR3 has 17 residues. As DNA, the CDR3 is TGTGCCACCAGTGACCCCTCTTTGGCGGTGGGGAGAGATACGCAGTATTTT. This codes for CATSDPSLAVGRDTQYF.

The rearrangement joins TRBV19 to TRBJ2-3; D is possibly TRBD1 (5 bases). Germline V gene lookup returns CDR1 LNHDA and CDR2 SQIVND (reference sequence). Trimming shortened V by 7 bases and J by 2 bases, and 7 bases separated the two germline ends. CDR3 size: 12 residues. The CDR3 loop is CASKGYTDTQYF. The DNA for the CDR3 is TGTGCCAGTAAGGGGTACACAGATACGCAGTATTTT. The full variable domain, completed using reference TRBV19 and TRBJ2-3, is DGGITQSPKYLFRKEGQNVTLSCEQNLNHDAMYWYRQDPGQGLRLIYYSQIVNDFQKGDIAEGYSVSREKKESFPLTVTSAQKNPTAFYLCASKGYTDTQYFGPGTRLTVL.

V usage is TRBV2 and J usage is TRBJ1-4; D is uncertain. V was shortened by 5 bases and J by 5 bases, with 33 bases between the two germline ends. The CDR3 contains 21 residues. CDR1 is SNHLY and CDR2 is FYNNEI in the germline V gene. This CDR3 is CASSRIFATNEKLLSNEKLFF. CDR3 nucleotides: TGTGCCAGCAGTAGGATCTTTGCAACTAATGAAAAACTCCTGTCAAATGAAAAACTGTTTTTT.

In its sample, this clone was seen a few times. The rearrangement joins TRBV2 to TRBJ1-1; 9 nucleotides agree with TRBD1. Trimming took 9 bases from V and 3 from J; bases not matched to a gene: 8. This CDR3 spans 14 amino acids. Germline CDR1 is SNHLY and CDR2 is FYNNEI. The CDR3 DNA reads TGTGCCAGTGTGCCGGACAGGGGATACACTGAAGCTTTCTTT. As protein: CASVPDRGYTEAFF. The whole variable domain, filled in from reference TRBV2 and TRBJ1-1, reads EPEVTQTPSHQVTQMGQEVILRCVPISNHLYFYWYRQILGQKVEFLVSFYNNEISEKSEIFDDQFSVERPDGSNFTLKIRSTKLEDSAMYFCASVPDRGYTEAFFGQGTRLTVV.

V and J are TRBV18 and TRBJ1-5, with TRBD1 matching 8 bases. This CDR3 has 17 residues. Germline lookup yields CDR1 KGHSH and CDR2 LQKENI. V was clipped by 4 bases and J by 0 bases; unmatched bases: 8. The CDR3 bases are TGTGCCAGCTCACGGGGGACAGGATATTATAGCAATCAGCCCCAGCATTTT. Translated, it gives CASSRGTGYYSNQPQHF.

This clone has only one observation. The chain is built from TRBV19 and TRBJ1-6; TRBD1 agrees at 8 bases. The CDR3 extends over 15 amino acids. Germline values: CDR1 LNHDA, CDR2 SQIVND (reference sequence). Trimming took 0 bases from V and 6 from J; bases not matched to a gene: 1. The CDR3 loop is CASSIEDRANSPLHF. The CDR3 DNA reads as TGTGCCAGTAGTATAGAGGACAGGGCTAATTCACCCCTCCACTTT.

This clone showed up just once. The chain couples TRBV7-3 to TRBJ2-7; D might be TRBD1 (6 bases). There are 20 residues in the CDR3. Germline values: CDR1 SGHTA, CDR2 FQGTGA. Trimming removed 2 bases at V and 10 bases at J, with 36 bases between. In DNA, the CDR3 is TGTGCCAGCAGCTTATCCAGCAGGAATCAGGTACGTCCAGGGGCGTACGTTCAGTACTTC. Translated, it gives CASSLSSRNQVRPGAYVQYF.

This clone was recorded a few times. This chain joins TRBV5-1 and TRBJ1-5, with D possibly being TRBD1 (5 bases). The CDR3 runs 14 residues. Germline V gene lookup returns CDR1 SGHRS and CDR2 YFSETQ. V was trimmed by 4 bases and J by 6 bases, leaving 14 bases between them. CDR3 in amino acids: CASSARGGGQPQHF. The CDR3 DNA reads TGCGCCAGCAGCGCTCGTGGGGGGGGTCAGCCCCAGCATTTT. The whole variable domain, remainder taken from reference TRBV5-1 and TRBJ1-5, is KAGVTQTPRYLIKTRGQQVTLSCSPISGHRSVSWYQQTPGQGLQFLFEYFSETQRNKGNFPGRFSGRQFSNSRSEMNVSTLELGDSALYLCASSARGGGQPQHFGDGTRLSIL.

In this sample, this clone turned up once. The genes are TRBV30 and TRBJ1-2; 7 bases agree with TRBD1. The CDR3 is 15 residues long. Germline trimming cut 3 bases from V and 4 bases from J; bases unmatched to any gene: 11. Germline CDR1 and CDR2: GTSNPN and SVGIG (reference sequence). The DNA for the CDR3 is TGTGCCTGGAGCCGAGGGACAGTTCTGCCCTATGGCTACACCTTC. It translates to CAWSRGTVLPYGYTF.

This rearrangement joins TRBV18 to TRBJ2-2; D is unclear. The CDR3 runs 15 residues. Germline V CDR1 and CDR2: KGHSH, LQKENI. Deletions cut 1 base from V and 4 bases from J, with 10 bases between. CDR3 residues: CASSPLDITTGELFF. DNA for the CDR3: TGTGCCAGCTCACCACTAGACATAACCACCGGGGAGCTGTTTTTT.

The chain links TRBV5-4 to TRBJ1-4, with D possibly TRBD1 on 5 matching bases. Germline V gene data show CDR1 as SGHNT and CDR2 as YYREEE (reference sequence). The CDR3 loop spans 14 amino acids. With 4 bases removed from V and 8 bases from J, the gap between germline ends came to 15 bases. The DNA for the CDR3 is TGTGCCAGCAGCGCGGGGCAAGAGAGGGAAAAACTGTTTTTT. Protein product: CASSAGQEREKLFF.

This chain's CDR3 is CASSPRTGADTQYF. CDR3 nucleotides: TGTGCCAGTAGTCCGAGGACAGGGGCAGATACGCAGTATTTT. The V gene is TRBV19, the J gene TRBJ2-3, with 9 positions matching TRBD1. V was clipped by 5 bases and J by 4 bases; unmatched bases: 4. The CDR3 totals 14 residues. Germline CDR1 reads LNHDA; CDR2 reads SQIVND (reference sequence).

In nucleotides, the CDR3 is TGTGCCAGCAGTGCGGGGCAGGGTCGCTTCTACGAGCAGTACTTC. It is translated as CASSAGQGRFYEQYF. J is TRBJ2-7 and V is TRBV27; the D gene is possibly TRBD2 (6 bases). Germline lookup yields CDR1 MNHEY and CDR2 SMNVEV (reference sequence). The V gene lost 5 bases and the J gene lost 3 bases, with 17 bases spanning the gap. The CDR3 loop spans 15 amino acids.